This passage covers 5 T cell receptor beta chains from one sample sequenced in a study of shared clonotypes between healthy human individuals. The protocol was immunoSEQ multiplex PCR, while the TCRdb copy is restricted to in-frame clones and leaves out a portion. The repertoire holds 2 million to 2.5 million clones, with 95% as singletons. The sequenced material came from naive CD4+ T cells sorted from blood. The sample's subset: CD45RA+ positively selected. The receptors come from a man between 18 and 35 years old in good health.

The chain joins TRBV15 to TRBJ2-3; no clear D. Looked up from germline, CDR1 is LNHNV and CDR2 is YYDKDF (reference sequence). The ends were cut back, 6 bases at V and 3 bases at J, with 7 bases in the middle. The CDR3 covers 12 residues. The CDR3 DNA follows: TGTGCCACCAGTTATGTTACAGATACGCAGTATTTT. The encoded protein is CATSYVTDTQYF. The full variable domain, with the rest looked up from reference TRBV15 and TRBJ2-3, is DAMVIQNPRYQVTQFGKPVTLSCSQTLNHNVMYWYQQKSSQAPKLLFHYYDKDFNNEADTPDNFQSRRPNTSFCFLDIRSPGLGDTAMYLCATSYVTDTQYFGPGTRLTVL.

The sample holds a few counts of this clone. The same CDR3 also results from other DNA sequences found in this sample. The chain has TRBV5-1 and TRBJ2-3; D is possibly TRBD1 (6 bases). Germline lookup yields CDR1 SGHRS and CDR2 YFSETQ. The V and J ends lost 0 bases and 1 base respectively, with 6 bases between them. This CDR3 spans 14 amino acids. In nucleotides, the CDR3 is TGCGCCAGCAGCTTGGACAGGGGCACAGATACGCAGTATTTT. Translation: CASSLDRGTDTQYF.

The chain combines TRBV4-1 with TRBJ2-1, with 10 bases lining up with TRBD2. The junction had 4 bases not matched to a gene; V was cut back by 5 bases and J by 3 bases. Germline V lookup: CDR1 MGHRA, CDR2 YSYEKL. The CDR3 is made up of 15 amino acids. The CDR3 protein is CASSSGTSVYNEQFF. CDR3 coding DNA: TGCGCCAGCAGCTCCGGGACTAGCGTCTACAATGAGCAGTTCTTC.

J is TRBJ1-1 and V is TRBV5-4; the match to TRBD1 covers 9 bases. Germline CDR1 and CDR2: SGHNT and YYREEE (reference sequence). J was trimmed by 5 bases and V by 4 bases; bases with no gene match: 9. The CDR3 covers 15 residues. The CDR3 is CASSTPTGGSTEAFF. In DNA form, the CDR3 reads TGTGCCAGCAGCACCCCGACAGGGGGTAGTACTGAAGCTTTCTTT. The full variable domain, rest sourced from reference TRBV5-4 and TRBJ1-1, is ETGVTQSPTHLIKTRGQQVTLRCSSQSGHNTVSWYQQALGQGPQFIFQYYREEENGRGNFPPRFSGLQFPNYSSELNVNALELDDSALYLCASSTPTGGSTEAFFGQGTRLTVV.

The gene calls are TRBV6-5 and TRBJ2-1; 12 bases fit TRBD2. CDR3 length: 14 residues. The V gene's germline CDR1 is MNHEY and CDR2 SVGAGI. Trimming cost V 5 bases and J 6 bases; bases outside gene matches: 2. The CDR3: CASSLAGGRNEQFF. The CDR3 nucleotides are TGTGCCAGCAGTCTAGCGGGAGGGCGCAATGAGCAGTTCTTC.